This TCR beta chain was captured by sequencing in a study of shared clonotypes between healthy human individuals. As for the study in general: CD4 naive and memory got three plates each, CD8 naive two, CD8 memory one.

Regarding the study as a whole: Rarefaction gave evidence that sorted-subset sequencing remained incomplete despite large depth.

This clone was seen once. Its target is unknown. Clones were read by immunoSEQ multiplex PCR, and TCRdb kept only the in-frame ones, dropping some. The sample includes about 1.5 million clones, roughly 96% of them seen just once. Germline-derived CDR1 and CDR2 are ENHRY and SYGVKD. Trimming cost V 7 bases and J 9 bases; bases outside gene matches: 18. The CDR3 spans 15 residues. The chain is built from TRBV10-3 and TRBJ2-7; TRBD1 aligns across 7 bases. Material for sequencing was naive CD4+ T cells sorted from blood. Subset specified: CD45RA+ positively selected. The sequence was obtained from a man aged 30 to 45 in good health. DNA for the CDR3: TGTGCCATCACCCCCTACAGGGTCCAGGGGGTTGGGCAGTACTTC. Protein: CAITPYRVQGVGQYF.